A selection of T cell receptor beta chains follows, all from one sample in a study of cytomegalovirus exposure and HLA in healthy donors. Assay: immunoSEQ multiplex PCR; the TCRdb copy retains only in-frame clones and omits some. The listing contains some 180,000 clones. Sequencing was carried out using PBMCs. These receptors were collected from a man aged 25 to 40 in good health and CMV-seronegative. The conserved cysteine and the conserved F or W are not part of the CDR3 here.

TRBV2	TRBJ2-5	ASGGLAGVEETQY
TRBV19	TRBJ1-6	ASKVKGTGWGNSPLH
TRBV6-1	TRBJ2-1	ASPSYNEQF
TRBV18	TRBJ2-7	ASSPQTGPSYEQY
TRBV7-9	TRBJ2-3	ASTVDRAGTDTQY
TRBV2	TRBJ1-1	ASRLRDRGTEAF
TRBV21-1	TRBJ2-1	ASSRGRLEYEQF
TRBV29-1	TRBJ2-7	SVARTVTYEQY
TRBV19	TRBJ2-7	ASSIWSGSPSGKQY
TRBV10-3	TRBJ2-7	AIRDRGSYEQY
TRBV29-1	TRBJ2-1	SVRTGTSDEQF
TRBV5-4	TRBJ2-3	ASTGGLASDTQY
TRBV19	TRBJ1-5	ASTSGWASGQPQH
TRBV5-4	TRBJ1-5	ASSSGQGSQPQH
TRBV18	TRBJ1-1	ASSLKQAAGEAF
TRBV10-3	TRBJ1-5	AISESTGSNQPQH
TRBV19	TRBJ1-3	ASSIGKGGQGAGNTIY
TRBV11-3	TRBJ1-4	ASSPRRQDGRDNEKLF
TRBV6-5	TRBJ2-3	ASSYGLAGGSDTQY
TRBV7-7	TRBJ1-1	ASSPHTGENTEAF
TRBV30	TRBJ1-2	AWSLTGQGYYGYT
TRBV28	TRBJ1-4	ASSSGSVPEKLF
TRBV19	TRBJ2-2	ASSIGGFANTGELF
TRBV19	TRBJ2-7	ASSPGQGMNEQY
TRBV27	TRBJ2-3	ASRRMSGISTDTQY
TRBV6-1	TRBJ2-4	ASRPGTTAKNIQY
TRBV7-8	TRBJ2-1	ASSLKRTGMNEQF
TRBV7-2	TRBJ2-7	ASSLTDRASYEQY